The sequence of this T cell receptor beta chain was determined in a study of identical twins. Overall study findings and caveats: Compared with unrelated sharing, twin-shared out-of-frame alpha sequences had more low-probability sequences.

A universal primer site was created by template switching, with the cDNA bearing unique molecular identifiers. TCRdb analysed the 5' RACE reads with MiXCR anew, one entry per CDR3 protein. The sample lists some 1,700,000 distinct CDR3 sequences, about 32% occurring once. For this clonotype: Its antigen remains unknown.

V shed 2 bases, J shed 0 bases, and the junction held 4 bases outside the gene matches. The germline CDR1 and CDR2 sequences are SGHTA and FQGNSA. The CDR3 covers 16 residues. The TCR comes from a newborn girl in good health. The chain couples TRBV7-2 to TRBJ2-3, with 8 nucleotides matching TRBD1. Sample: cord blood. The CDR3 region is CASSLYQGASTDTQYF. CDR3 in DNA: TGTGCCAGCAGCTTATATCAGGGGGCTAGCACAGATACGCAGTATTTT.